This T cell receptor beta chain was identified in a study of cytomegalovirus exposure and HLA in healthy donors. Study background: Across around 400 genotyped donors, around 82% landed in the Caucasian-associated ancestry cluster.

A remark on this clone: Antigen: not known.

60 Vbeta and 13 Jbeta primers were used in PCR. Sequenced by immunoSEQ multiplex PCR; TCRdb stores in-frame clones only, minus some. Across roughly 75,000 clones, the top ten clones capture over 4.5% of the sample. The CDR3 runs 16 residues. With V trimmed by 1 base and J by 4 bases, 7 bases remained unmatched. CDR1 and CDR2 (germline): MNHEY, SMNVEV (reference sequence). Study-wide points: The classifier was said to identify cytomegalovirus status with high specificity and sensitivity.

Sequencing was performed on PBMCs. This receptor was identified in a man aged 40-49 years in good health and CMV-seronegative. The V gene is TRBV27, the J gene TRBJ1-5, with 7 nucleotides matching TRBD1. This CDR3 reads CASSLLGTATNQPQHF. CDR3 nucleotide sequence: TGTGCCAGCAGTTTATTAGGGACAGCGACTAATCAGCCCCAGCATTTT.